The clone carrying this T cell receptor (beta chain) was detected ten times or more. Antigen: not known. The sample comes from a study of regulatory T cells in long-lasting Graves disease. Study in general: Persistent Graves' disease required over 5 years of antithyroid drugs and positive TSH receptor antibodies. Study-wide points: Tissue studied was limited to peripheral blood, excluding thyroid tissue.

As for time point: persistent/refractory GD, antithyroid drugs over 5 years with positive TRAb. Scientists built the TCR library using RNA that was extracted from PBMCs. The source of the patients was an endocrinology department in Xi'an, China. V was shortened by 5 bases and J by 2 bases, with 16 bases between the two germline ends. The CDR3 is 15 amino acids. Germline CDR1 reads SGHTA; CDR2 reads FQGNSA. Construction of the TCR beta libraries employed iRepertoire HTBI primers in conjunction with Arm-PCR of CDR3 regions. TCRdb passed the multiplex PCR reads through MiXCR, listing each CDR3 protein once. This table holds under 500,000 distinct CDR3 sequences, less than 25% found once.

This sequence was found in a female donor with Graves disease. The specimen was peripheral blood mononuclear cells (PBMCs), collected when the disease was refractory, from a patient treated with antithyroid drugs. The chain uses TRBV7-2 and TRBJ2-7; D is ambiguous. The CDR3 is CASSHWEKRTYEQYF. In DNA form, the CDR3 reads TGTGCCAGCAGCCATTGGGAAAAGCGCACCTACGAGCAGTACTTC.